Here is one T cell receptor (beta chain) with its context. As yet, its antigen is unknown. This sample is part of a study of T cell responses to AZD1222 COVID-19 vaccine. General study findings and limits: The reported proportion of spike-specific TCRs targeting unmutated variant regions was nearly half.

Germline V gives CDR1 LNHDA, CDR2 SQIVND (reference sequence). Trimming left V 0 bases short and J 10 bases short, with 18 bases between. CDR3 length equals 15 residues. TCRdb's copy holds only in-frame clones and misses some; the assay was immunoSEQ multiplex PCR. The table includes tens of thousands of clones, roughly nine tenths detected once. Source: peripheral blood, taken on day 0 of AZD1222 vaccination. The clonotype comes from an adult in good health. The rearrangement links TRBV19 to TRBJ1-1; possible D gene TRBD1, 5 bases. This CDR3 is CASSIDGRALQGAFF. DNA for the CDR3: TGTGCCAGTAGTATAGATGGGAGGGCCCTGCAGGGAGCTTTCTTT.